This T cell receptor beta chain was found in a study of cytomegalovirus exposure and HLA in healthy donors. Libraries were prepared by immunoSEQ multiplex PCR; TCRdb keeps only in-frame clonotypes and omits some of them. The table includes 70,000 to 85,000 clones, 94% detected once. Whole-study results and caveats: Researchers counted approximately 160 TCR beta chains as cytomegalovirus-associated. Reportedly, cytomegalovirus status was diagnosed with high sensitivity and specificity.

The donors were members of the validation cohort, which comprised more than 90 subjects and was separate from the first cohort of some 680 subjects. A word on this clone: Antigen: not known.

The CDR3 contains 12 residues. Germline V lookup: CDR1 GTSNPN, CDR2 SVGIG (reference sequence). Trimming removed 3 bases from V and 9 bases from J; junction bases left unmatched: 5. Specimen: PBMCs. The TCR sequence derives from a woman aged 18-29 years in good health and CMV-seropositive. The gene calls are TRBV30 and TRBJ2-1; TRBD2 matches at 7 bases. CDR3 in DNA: TGTGCCTGGAGCCCAGCGGGGATTGAGCAGTTCTTC. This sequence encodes CAWSPAGIEQFF.